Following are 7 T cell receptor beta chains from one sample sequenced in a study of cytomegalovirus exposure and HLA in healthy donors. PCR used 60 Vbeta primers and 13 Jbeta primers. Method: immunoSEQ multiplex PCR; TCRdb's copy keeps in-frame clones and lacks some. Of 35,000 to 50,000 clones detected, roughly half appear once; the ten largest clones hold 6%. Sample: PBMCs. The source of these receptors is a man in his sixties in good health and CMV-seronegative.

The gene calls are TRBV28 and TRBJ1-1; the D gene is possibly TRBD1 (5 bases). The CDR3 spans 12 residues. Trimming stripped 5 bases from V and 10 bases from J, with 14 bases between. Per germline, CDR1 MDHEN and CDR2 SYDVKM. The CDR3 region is CASSAVRRGAFF. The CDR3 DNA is TGTGCCAGCAGTGCCGTGAGGAGGGGAGCTTTCTTT.

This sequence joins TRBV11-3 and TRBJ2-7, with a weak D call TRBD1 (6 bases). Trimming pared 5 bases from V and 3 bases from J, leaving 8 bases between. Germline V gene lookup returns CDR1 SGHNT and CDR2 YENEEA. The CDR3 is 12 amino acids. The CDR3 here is CASSMTGYEQYF. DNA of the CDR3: TGTGCCAGCAGCATGACAGGCTACGAGCAGTACTTC.

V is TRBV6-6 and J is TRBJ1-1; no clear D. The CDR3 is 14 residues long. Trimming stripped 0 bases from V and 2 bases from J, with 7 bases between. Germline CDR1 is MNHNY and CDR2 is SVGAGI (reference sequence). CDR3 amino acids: CASSYSSANTEAFF. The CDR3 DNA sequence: TGTGCCAGCAGTTACTCGAGCGCCAACACTGAAGCTTTCTTT.

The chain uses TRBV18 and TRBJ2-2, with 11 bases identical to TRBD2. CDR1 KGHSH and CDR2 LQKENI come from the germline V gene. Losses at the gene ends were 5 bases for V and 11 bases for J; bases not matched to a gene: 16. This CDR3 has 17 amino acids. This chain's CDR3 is CASSTNFGTSGGEELFF. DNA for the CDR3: TGTGCCAGCTCAACGAATTTTGGGACTAGCGGCGGCGAAGAGCTGTTTTTT.

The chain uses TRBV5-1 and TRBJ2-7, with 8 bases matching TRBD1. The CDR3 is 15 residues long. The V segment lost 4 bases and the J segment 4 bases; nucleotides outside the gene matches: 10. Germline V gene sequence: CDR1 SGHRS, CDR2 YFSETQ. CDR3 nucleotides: TGCGCCAGCAGCCCACAGGGGGGCCTAACGTACGAGCAGTACTTC. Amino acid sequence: CASSPQGGLTYEQYF.

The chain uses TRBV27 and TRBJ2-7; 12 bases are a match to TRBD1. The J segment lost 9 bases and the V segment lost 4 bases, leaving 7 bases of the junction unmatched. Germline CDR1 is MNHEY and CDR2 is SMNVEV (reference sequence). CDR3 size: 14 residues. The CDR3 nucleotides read TGTGCCAGCAGTTGGTGGGGGACAGGGGGCGCGCAGTACTTC. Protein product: CASSWWGTGGAQYF.

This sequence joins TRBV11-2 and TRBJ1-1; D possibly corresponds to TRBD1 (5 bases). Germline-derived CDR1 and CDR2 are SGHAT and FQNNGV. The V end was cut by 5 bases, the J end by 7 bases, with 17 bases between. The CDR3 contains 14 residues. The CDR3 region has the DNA TGTGCCAGCAGCCCCCTGGGGACTCGGGGTGAAGCTTTCTTT. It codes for CASSPLGTRGEAFF.